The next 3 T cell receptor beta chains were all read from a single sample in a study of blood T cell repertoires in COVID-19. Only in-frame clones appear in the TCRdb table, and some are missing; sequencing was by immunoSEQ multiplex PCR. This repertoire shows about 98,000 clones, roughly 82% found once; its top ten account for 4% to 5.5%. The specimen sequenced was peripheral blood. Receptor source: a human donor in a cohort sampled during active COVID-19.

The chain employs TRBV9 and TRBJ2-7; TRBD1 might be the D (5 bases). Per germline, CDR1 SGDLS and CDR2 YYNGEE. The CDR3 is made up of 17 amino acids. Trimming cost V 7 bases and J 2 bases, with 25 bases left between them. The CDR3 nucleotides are TGTGCCAGCGGTCCGGACATATGGAACTCGTCCCCCTACGAGCAGTACTTC. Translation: CASGPDIWNSSPYEQYF.

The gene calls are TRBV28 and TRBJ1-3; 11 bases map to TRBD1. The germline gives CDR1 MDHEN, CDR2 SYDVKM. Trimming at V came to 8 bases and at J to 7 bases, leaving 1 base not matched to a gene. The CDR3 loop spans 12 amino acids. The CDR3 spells CASGTGGNTIYF. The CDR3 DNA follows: TGTGCCAGCGGGACAGGGGGGAACACCATATATTTT.

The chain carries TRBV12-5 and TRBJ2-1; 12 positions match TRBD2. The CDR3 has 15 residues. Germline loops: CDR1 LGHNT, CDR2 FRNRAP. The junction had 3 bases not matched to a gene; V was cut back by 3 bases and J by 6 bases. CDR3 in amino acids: CASGLSGLAGNEQFF. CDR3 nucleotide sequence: TGTGCTAGTGGTTTATCGGGACTAGCGGGCAATGAGCAGTTCTTC.